Given below is one T cell receptor beta chain in context. The data were taken from a study of blood T cell repertoires in COVID-19. Background on the study: Samples taken during acute and convalescent COVID-19 were collected in the United States, Italy and Spain. PBMCs, B-cell-depleted T cells, or T cells were the source of the cDNA or gDNA that made up the material.

How the authors handled the data: Estimation of nucleated cell counts relied on the amplification of reference gene primers. Data came from immunoSEQ multiplex PCR; TCRdb stores just in-frame clones and leaves some out. The D gene and trimming were derived from the DNA, and the V and J assignments and clone size from that table. The data show roughly 250,000 clones, 70% to 85% seen once. The germline V gene encodes CDR1 SEHNR and CDR2 FQNEAQ (reference sequence). The V end was cut by 1 base, the J end by 5 bases, with 3 bases between. The CDR3 has 12 amino acids. The sample taken for sequencing was peripheral blood. The sequence derives from a woman of 80 years or more with active or convalescent COVID-19. The chain joins TRBV7-9 to TRBJ1-5; the D is unclear. CDR3 protein: CASSLVDQPQHF. Here the CDR3 DNA reads TGTGCCAGCAGCTTAGTCGATCAGCCCCAGCATTTT.